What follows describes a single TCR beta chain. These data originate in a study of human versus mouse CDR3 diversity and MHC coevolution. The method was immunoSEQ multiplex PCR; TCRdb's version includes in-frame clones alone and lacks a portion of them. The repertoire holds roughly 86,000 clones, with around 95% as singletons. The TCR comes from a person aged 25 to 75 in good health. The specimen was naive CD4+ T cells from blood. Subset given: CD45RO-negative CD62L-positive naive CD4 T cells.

In nucleotides, the CDR3 is TGTGCTAGTGGTTATTCCTCGGACGAGCAGTACTTC. Translated, it gives CASGYSSDEQYF. This rearrangement joins TRBV12-5 to TRBJ2-7; D is uncertain. This CDR3 has 12 amino acids. Germline V gives CDR1 LGHNT, CDR2 FRNRAP. The germline V and J ends were trimmed by 4 bases and 5 bases, with 9 bases remaining between them.